The 32 T cell receptor gamma chains given below trace back to one sample, sequenced in a study of gamma delta lymphoproliferative disorders and STAT genes. TCRdb ran CATT on the multiplex PCR reads. The sample consists of more than 2,500 gamma-chain clones, 6.5% to 10% of them appearing once. PBMCs from patients and controls supplied the genomic DNA for sequencing. The specimen sequenced was blood. Receptors were obtained from a human donor in good health.

This clone was observed many times. The V and J genes are TRGV9 and TRGJ1 or TRGJ2. TCRdb offers no J gene call, so here the DNA was matched to germline to obtain one. The germline V gene has CDR1 GITISATS and CDR2 ISYDGTV (reference sequence). With 0 bases clipped from V and 7 bases from J, the junction kept 6 bases outside the gene matches. The CDR3 extends over 13 amino acids. CDR3 coding DNA: TGTGCCTTGTGGGAGGTGCATCCCTATAAGAAACTCTTT. It specifies CALWEVHPYKKLF.

Judged by abundance, this clone is medium-sized. The chain couples TRGV10 to TRGJ1 or TRGJ2. Since TCRdb gives no J gene, matching the DNA to germline was used here to assign it. TRGV10 is placed among ORFs of uncertain function. V lost 7 bases and J lost 0; bases outside the gene matches: 1. This CDR3 region has 12 residues. The CDR3 bases are TGTGCTGCGTGGTCGAATTATTATAAGAAACTCTTT. It codes for CAAWSNYYKKLF.

By share of the sample, this clone is medium-sized. The V gene is TRGV2, the J gene TRGJP2. The J gene was missing in TCRdb and was found by matching the end of the DNA to germline. Unmatched junction bases numbered 1, after V lost 1 base and J lost 8 bases. Germline V gives CDR1 EGSNGY, CDR2 YDSYNSKV. The CDR3 has 12 residues. The CDR3 DNA reads TGTGCCACCTGGGACGGAGATTGGATCAAGACGTTT. This sequence encodes CATWDGDWIKTF.

By proportion, this clone is medium-sized (0.01 to 0.1%). The DNA is left out, because the CDR3 cannot be placed on it with certainty; the CDR3 is given as TCRdb lists it. The CDR3 loop is CTTVPAGLGTVGYYKKLF. The V gene reported is TRGV11; the J gene is uncalled. TRGV11 is filed as an ORF, its function uncertain. The CDR3 is 18 amino acids in total, end residues counted.

The chain uses TRGV9 and TRGJ1 or TRGJ2. The J gene comes from matching the DNA to germline here; TCRdb lacks it. CDR3 length: 11 residues. V shed 6 bases and J 7 bases; nucleotides not matched to a gene: 6. CDR1 and CDR2 (germline): GITISATS, ISYDGTV (reference sequence). The CDR3 reads CALWIGYKKLF. CDR3 nucleotides: TGTGCCTTGTGGATCGGGTATAAGAAACTCTTT.

Only one count was recorded for this clone. The V call is TRGV10, the J call TRGJP1. No J gene is reported in TCRdb; it was inferred here by comparing the DNA with germline. TRGV10 is known as an ORF, though its function is uncertain. The CDR3 loop spans 14 amino acids. CDR3 region: CAAPVYTTGWFKIF. In DNA form, the CDR3 reads TGTGCCGCCCCAGTATATACCACTGGTTGGTTCAAGATATTT.

Worth noting for this clone: One end of the junction does not line up with germline, which may come from a read error. The chain employs TRGV10 and TRGJ1 or TRGJ2. TCRdb does not report a J gene; here it was assigned by matching the DNA to germline references. TRGV10 is flagged as an ORF with uncertain function. This CDR3 spans 9 amino acids. The CDR3 spells CAGLYKKLF. CDR3 nucleotides: TGCGCGGGATTATATAAGAAACTCTTT.

By sample share, this clone is medium-sized. J gene calling gave no result, while the V gene is TRGV3. Germline assignment: CDR1 VTNTFY and CDR2 YDVSTARD (reference sequence). This CDR3 contains 10 residues. This CDR3 reads CATWDPLGLF. DNA of the CDR3: TGTGCCACCTGGGACCCCTTGGGGCTCTTT.

By sample fraction, this clone is medium-sized. This sample includes further DNA sequences coding for the same CDR3. V gene TRGV10 combines with J gene TRGJ1 or TRGJ2. The J gene was not available in TCRdb and was assigned here by matching the DNA to germline segments. TRGV10 is an ORF, and what it does is uncertain. The J segment lost 3 bases and the V segment lost 10 bases, leaving 4 bases of the junction unmatched. The CDR3 spans 11 residues. CDR3 region: CAAFTYYKKLF. The CDR3 bases are TGTGCTGCGTTTACTTATTATAAGAAACTCTTT.

This clone was detected a few times. This likely came from a read error, as a far larger clone is one base away. This CDR3 is also generated by other DNA sequences in the sample. The gene calls are TRGV10 and TRGJ1 or TRGJ2. In the absence of a J gene in TCRdb, the DNA was matched to germline to assign it here. TRGV10 has ORF status, its function being uncertain. CDR3 length: 10 amino acids. The chain's CDR3 is CAAWANKKLF. CDR3 coding DNA: TGCGCTGCGTGGGCAAATAAGAAACTCTTT.

This clone qualifies as medium-sized. Other DNA sequences from this sample encode an identical CDR3 as well. The rearrangement links TRGV9 to TRGJ1 or TRGJ2. TCRdb does not report a J gene; here it was assigned by matching the DNA to germline references. J lost 4 bases, V lost 4 bases, and 4 bases had no gene match. Per the germline V gene, CDR1 is GITISATS and CDR2 is ISYDGTV (reference sequence). This CDR3 is built from 12 residues. The CDR3 loop reads CALWEEYYKKLF. DNA of the CDR3: TGTGCCTTGTGGGAAGAGTATTATAAGAAACTCTTT.

Sample share makes this clone medium-sized. The J gene has no call, while the V gene is TRGV2. Germline CDR1 is EGSNGY and CDR2 is YDSYNSKV. The CDR3 runs to 12 residues. Here the CDR3 reads CATWDGPPLTIF. The CDR3 DNA is TGTGCCACCTGGGACGGGCCCCCCCTTACGATATTT.

This clone was seen many times. Just one base apart from a much larger clone, this may be a read error. The chain uses TRGV9 and TRGJP. Matching the DNA to germline supplied the J gene, which TCRdb does not give. The CDR3 loop spans 16 amino acids. From germline, CDR1 is GITISATS and CDR2 ISYDGTV (reference sequence). V dropped 0 bases and J dropped 6; count of bases not matched to a gene: 2. The CDR3 here is CALWEVGELGKKIKVF. The CDR3 DNA reads TGTGCCTTGTGGGAGGTGGGAGAGTTGGGCAAAAAAATCAAGGTATTT.

Ten or more counts support this clone. V is TRGV9 and J is TRGJ1 or TRGJ2. Assignment of the J gene here rests on matching the DNA to germline, because TCRdb gives none. Germline V lookup: CDR1 GITISATS, CDR2 ISYDGTV (reference sequence). Trimming removed 3 bases from V and 4 bases from J; junction bases left unmatched: 6. The CDR3 covers 13 residues. The CDR3 DNA reads TGTGCCTTGTGGGAGCCGGGGTATTATAAGAAACTCTTT. It specifies CALWEPGYYKKLF.

This clone was seen repeatedly, ten times or more. The genes are TRGV3 and TRGJ1 or TRGJ2. The J gene, absent from TCRdb, was called here by matching the DNA to germline. The CDR3 loop spans 12 amino acids. V gave up 1 base and J gave up 10 bases; unmatched junction bases: 7. Germline values: CDR1 VTNTFY, CDR2 YDVSTARD (reference sequence). CDR3 protein: CATWDRRAKKLF. The CDR3 nucleotides are TGTGCCACCTGGGACAGACGAGCCAAGAAACTCTTT.

By sample share, this clone is medium-sized. The V gene is TRGV4, the J gene TRGJ1 or TRGJ2. The J gene comes from matching the DNA to germline here; TCRdb lacks it. The germline CDR1 and CDR2 sequences are EGSTGY and YDSYTSSV. Trimming took 4 bases from V and 5 from J; bases not matched to a gene: 8. The CDR3 has 13 amino acids. The CDR3 sequence is CATWDVTHYKKLF. The CDR3 DNA reads as TGTGCCACCTGGGACGTTACCCATTATAAGAAACTCTTT.

This clone is medium-sized in the sample. The gene calls are TRGV3 and TRGJ1 or TRGJ2. Here the J gene was assigned by germline matching of the DNA, as TCRdb has none. V shed 1 base, J shed 9 bases, and the junction held 3 bases outside the gene matches. CDR1 is VTNTFY, CDR2 YDVSTARD, per germline (reference sequence). The CDR3 sequence is 11 residues long. CDR3 in DNA: TGTGCCACCTGGGACAGTACTAAGAAACTCTTT. It codes for CATWDSTKKLF.

In this sample, this clone turned up many times. The V and J genes are TRGV4 and TRGJ1 or TRGJ2. The V gene end was trimmed by 5 bases and the J gene end by 12 bases; junction bases not matched to a gene: 4. Germline values: CDR1 EGSTGY, CDR2 YDSYTSSV. There are 9 residues in the CDR3. CDR3 bases: TGTGCCACCTGGGTCCGGAAACTCTTT. This gives the protein CATWVRKLF.

The V gene is TRGV9, the J gene TRGJ1 or TRGJ2. The J gene, left out of TCRdb, was set here by checking the DNA against germline. The V gene's germline CDR1 is GITISATS and CDR2 ISYDGTV (reference sequence). CDR3 size: 14 residues. With V trimmed by 3 bases and J by 2 bases, 7 bases remained unmatched. The CDR3 here is CALWETLYYYKKLF. CDR3 DNA: TGTGCCTTGTGGGAGACTCTGTATTATTATAAGAAACTCTTT.

This clone is labeled medium-sized. The rearrangement joins TRGV10 to TRGJ1 or TRGJ2. Germline matching of the DNA provided the J gene here, since TCRdb leaves it blank. TRGV10 is an ORF, with its function uncertain. With V trimmed by 8 bases and J by 6 bases, 8 bases remained unmatched. There are 12 residues in the CDR3. The CDR3: CAAWDTGYKKLF. The CDR3 DNA reads as TGTGCTGCGTGGGATACAGGTTATAAGAAACTCTTT.

Sample share makes this clone medium-sized. The chain employs TRGV3 and TRGJ1 or TRGJ2. The J gene is absent in TCRdb and was assigned here via DNA matching to germline. J gave up 4 bases and V 1 base, and 10 bases lay outside the gene matches. This CDR3 contains 15 residues. Germline CDR1 is VTNTFY and CDR2 is YDVSTARD (reference sequence). CDR3 in DNA: TGTGCCACCTGGGACAGTTTTATGGGGTATTATAAGAAACTCTTT. This gives the protein CATWDSFMGYYKKLF.

By proportion, this clone is medium-sized. This chain uses TRGV2 with TRGJP2. TCRdb supplies no J gene; here it was assigned by aligning the nucleotide sequence to germline. Germline CDR1 EGSNGY, CDR2 YDSYNSKV. The CDR3 has 19 residues. V gave up 0 bases and J gave up 3 bases; unmatched junction bases: 16. The CDR3 bases are TGTGCCACCTGGGACGGGCCGGTGCTTAGGGGCCGTAGTGATTGGATCAAGACGTTT. Translation: CATWDGPVLRGRSDWIKTF.

This clone is deemed large (0.1 to 1%). This chain uses TRGV8 with TRGJ1 or TRGJ2. Germline matching of the DNA provided the J gene here, since TCRdb leaves it blank. The length of the CDR3 is 13 residues. Unmatched junction bases numbered 2, after V lost 3 bases and J lost 0 bases. Germline V gene lookup returns CDR1 VENAVY and CDR2 YDSYNSRV. This CDR3 reads CATWDPNYYKKLF. As DNA, the CDR3 is TGTGCCACCTGGGATCCGAATTATTATAAGAAACTCTTT.

This clone is labeled medium-sized (0.01 to 0.1%). The CDR3 sequence: CATWDKKLF. Here the CDR3 DNA reads TGTGCCACCTGGGATAAGAAACTCTTT. This chain links TRGV4 with TRGJ1 or TRGJ2. The CDR3 extends over 9 amino acids. The V segment lost 3 bases and the J segment 10 bases; nucleotides outside the gene matches: 0. Germline assignment: CDR1 EGSTGY and CDR2 YDSYTSSV.

Judged by abundance, this clone is medium-sized. As DNA, the CDR3 is TGTGCCACCTGGGACGGGGATAAGAAACTCTTT. The encoded protein is CATWDGDKKLF. The chain couples TRGV2 to TRGJ1 or TRGJ2. TCRdb gives no J gene; it was assigned here by matching the DNA to germline. With V trimmed by 0 bases and J by 8 bases, 1 base remained unmatched. This CDR3 contains 11 residues. Germline CDR1 and CDR2: EGSNGY and YDSYNSKV.

This clone was seen repeatedly, ten times or more. This chain uses TRGV2 with TRGJ1 or TRGJ2. In the absence of a J gene in TCRdb, the DNA was matched to germline to assign it here. This CDR3 has 13 amino acids. Germline lookup yields CDR1 EGSNGY and CDR2 YDSYNSKV. V trimming: 0 bases; J trimming: 6 bases; junction bases outside the gene matches: 5. CDR3 sequence reads: CATWDGLGYKKLF. The CDR3 DNA is TGTGCCACCTGGGACGGGCTGGGTTATAAGAAACTCTTT.

This clone is labeled medium-sized. The same CDR3 also results from other DNA sequences found in this sample. This chain connects TRGV2 to TRGJP2. Because TCRdb records no J gene, it was assigned here through a match of the DNA to germline. Germline V gives CDR1 EGSNGY, CDR2 YDSYNSKV. CDR3 length equals 14 residues. V gave up 0 bases and J gave up 6 bases; unmatched junction bases: 4. The CDR3 DNA reads as TGTGCCACCTGGGACGGGCCGGGTGATTGGATCAAGACGTTT. Translating gives CATWDGPGDWIKTF.

This clone was found a few times. TCRdb records a much larger clone's protein for this DNA, with a difference at residue 3 that likely arises from a read error; the protein given is the translation of the DNA. The V call is TRGV8, the J call TRGJ1 or TRGJ2. Because TCRdb records no J gene, it was assigned here through a match of the DNA to germline. Germline V gene lookup returns CDR1 VENAVY and CDR2 YDSYNSRV. The CDR3 consists of 15 residues. In nucleotides, the CDR3 is TGTGCCATCTGGGATAGGCCCCCCCTTTTCTATAAGAAACTCTTT. It is translated as CAIWDRPPLFYKKLF.

This clone is classed as medium-sized. The V and J genes are TRGV3 and TRGJP1. The J gene was missing in TCRdb and was found by matching the end of the DNA to germline. The CDR3 extends over 15 amino acids. After removal of 0 bases from V and 10 bases from J, the junction contained 11 bases not matched to a gene. The germline gives CDR1 VTNTFY, CDR2 YDVSTARD (reference sequence). The DNA for the CDR3 is TGTGCCACCTGGGACAGGCCCCGATTTCTTTGGTTCAAGATATTT. This gives the protein CATWDRPRFLWFKIF.

Within the sample, this clone is medium-sized. The rearrangement links TRGV2 to TRGJ1 or TRGJ2. TCRdb carries no J gene annotation; the J gene was assigned here by matching the DNA with germline. The CDR3 totals 14 residues. V trimming: 0 bases; J trimming: 4 bases; junction bases outside the gene matches: 6. Per germline, CDR1 EGSNGY and CDR2 YDSYNSKV. The CDR3 loop is CATWDGHKYYKKLF. The DNA of the CDR3 is TGTGCCACCTGGGACGGGCATAAGTATTATAAGAAACTCTTT.

By share, this clone ranks as medium-sized (0.01 to 0.1%). This chain uses TRGV4 with TRGJP. No J gene was available from TCRdb, and it was assigned here by a germline match of the DNA. Germline CDR1 reads EGSTGY; CDR2 reads YDSYTSSV. Trimming removed 4 bases from V and 6 bases from J; junction bases left unmatched: 3. This CDR3 contains 15 residues. The CDR3 sequence: CATWEIELGKKIKVF. The CDR3 region has the DNA TGTGCCACCTGGGAGATAGAGTTGGGCAAAAAAATCAAGGTATTT.

Judged by abundance, this clone is medium-sized. The rearrangement uses TRGV11 and TRGJ1 or TRGJ2. Since TCRdb gives no J gene, matching the DNA to germline was used here to assign it. TRGV11 is reported as an ORF; its role is uncertain. This CDR3 comprises 11 residues. Trimming took 0 bases from V and 11 from J; bases not matched to a gene: 1. CDR3 sequence (DNA): TGTGCCTGCTGGATTAGGCACGAGAAACTCTTT. Its translation is CACWIRHEKLF.